The 31 T cell receptor beta chains listed next were all sequenced from one sample in a study of shared clonotypes between healthy human individuals. Measured with immunoSEQ multiplex PCR; TCRdb has only the in-frame clones, and not every one. Of around 510,000 clones detected, about 96% appear once; the ten largest clones hold about 0.067%. The sample was naive CD4+ T cells sorted from blood. Described subset: CD45RA+ positively selected. The receptors were gathered from a woman in her 30s in good health.

CDR3 nucleotide sequence: TGTGCCAGTAGTATAGAACCGGGACTAGCGGGCCTCTCCTACAATGAGCAGTTCTTC. It encodes CASSIEPGLAGLSYNEQFF. The gene calls are TRBV19 and TRBJ2-1; 12 bases are shared with TRBD2. With V trimmed by 0 bases and J by 0 bases, 6 bases remained unmatched. CDR1 is LNHDA, CDR2 SQIVND, per germline (reference sequence). This CDR3 spans 19 amino acids. Filled out from reference TRBV19 and TRBJ2-1, the complete variable domain reads DGGITQSPKYLFRKEGQNVTLSCEQNLNHDAMYWYRQDPGQGLRLIYYSQIVNDFQKGDIAEGYSVSREKKESFPLTVTSAQKNPTAFYLCASSIEPGLAGLSYNEQFFGPGTRLTVL.

The gene calls are TRBV28 and TRBJ2-7; a possible D gene is TRBD1 (9 bases). In germline, CDR1 is MDHEN, CDR2 SYDVKM. V dropped 5 bases and J dropped 3 bases, with 26 bases sitting between them. The CDR3 has 18 residues. The CDR3 DNA reads TGTGCCAGCAGTACAGGACAGGGGATCCCACTAGCGGACTACGAGCAGTACTTC. This encodes CASSTGQGIPLADYEQYF.

The rearrangement uses TRBV27 and TRBJ2-7, with D tentatively TRBD1 or TRBD2 (5 bases each). The CDR3 extends over 13 amino acids. V was pared by 7 bases and J by 3 bases, with 13 bases between. Germline V gene lookup returns CDR1 MNHEY and CDR2 SMNVEV (reference sequence). The CDR3 loop is CASTQGPIYEQYF. DNA for the CDR3: TGTGCCAGCACTCAGGGACCAATCTACGAGCAGTACTTC.

This rearrangement joins TRBV5-1 to TRBJ2-1, with 9 bases identical to TRBD2. With 3 bases clipped from V and 6 bases from J, the junction kept 7 bases outside the gene matches. There are 15 residues in the CDR3. The germline V gene encodes CDR1 SGHRS and CDR2 YFSETQ. CDR3 in amino acids: CASSSIAGARNEQFF. In DNA form, the CDR3 reads TGCGCCAGCAGCTCAATAGCGGGAGCGCGCAATGAGCAGTTCTTC.

The V and J genes are TRBV5-1 and TRBJ1-2; D unresolved. The CDR3 is 13 amino acids. The germline V gene has CDR1 SGHRS and CDR2 YFSETQ. V shed 2 bases and J shed 8 bases, with 13 bases lying between them. CDR3 sequence reads: CASSFGDRMGYTF. The CDR3, as DNA: TGCGCCAGCAGCTTTGGGGATAGGATGGGCTACACCTTC.

This chain links TRBV11-1 with TRBJ1-5; D is possibly TRBD1 (6 bases). This CDR3 contains 15 residues. CDR1 is SGHAT, CDR2 FQDESV, per germline (reference sequence). Trimming removed 3 bases at V and 0 bases at J, with 9 bases between. The CDR3 sequence: CASSLEGGSNQPQHF. The CDR3 region has the DNA TGTGCCAGCAGCTTGGAAGGGGGTAGCAATCAGCCCCAGCATTTT. The full variable domain, completed using reference TRBV11-1 and TRBJ1-5, is EAEVAQSPRYKITEKSQAVAFWCDPISGHATLYWYRQILGQGPELLVQFQDESVVDDSQLPKDRFSAERLKGVDSTLKIQPAELGDSAMYLCASSLEGGSNQPQHFGDGTRLSIL.

The chain links TRBV6-1 to TRBJ1-5, with a weak D call TRBD1 (6 bases). Germline CDR1 MNHNS, CDR2 SASEGT. V dropped 4 bases and J dropped 7 bases, with 17 bases sitting between them. The CDR3 covers 15 residues. CDR3 nucleotide sequence: TGTGCCAGCAGTGGAGTAGGGGGGGTTGGGCAGCCCCAGCATTTT. Its translation: CASSGVGGVGQPQHF.

The chain couples TRBV28 to TRBJ2-1, with 8 nucleotides matching TRBD2. The germline gives CDR1 MDHEN, CDR2 SYDVKM. The CDR3 extends over 17 amino acids. The trim removed 3 bases at V and 1 base at J, leaving 8 bases unmatched. The DNA for the CDR3 is TGTGCCAGCAGTTTGACTTTAGCGGGAACATCCTACAATGAGCAGTTCTTC. It translates to CASSLTLAGTSYNEQFF. The whole variable domain, filled in from reference TRBV28 and TRBJ2-1, reads DVKVTQSSRYLVKRTGEKVFLECVQDMDHENMFWYRQDPGLGLRLIYFSYDVKMKEKGDIPEGYSVSREKKERFSLILESASTNQTSMYLCASSLTLAGTSYNEQFFGPGTRLTVL.

The CDR3 is CASSQERTGGSGNTIYF. For the CDR3, the DNA is TGCGCCAGCAGCCAAGAAAGGACAGGAGGCTCTGGAAACACCATATATTTT. This sequence joins TRBV4-1 and TRBJ1-3; 7 bases are shared with TRBD1. J lost 0 bases, V lost 0 bases, and 5 bases had no gene match. The germline CDR1 and CDR2 sequences are MGHRA and YSYEKL. The CDR3 spans 17 residues.

The V and J genes are TRBV6-4 and TRBJ1-2, with 9 bases matching TRBD1. The ends lost 6 bases at V and 7 bases at J; junction bases unmatched: 15. Germline-derived CDR1 and CDR2 are MRHNA and SNTAGT. This CDR3 is built from 16 residues. CDR3 nucleotide sequence: TGTGCCAGCAGCCGGGACAGGGCTAATTTGGCGAGTGGCTACACCTTC. Translated: CASSRDRANLASGYTF.

The rearrangement joins TRBV28 to TRBJ2-2; 7 bases map to TRBD1. The CDR3 is 15 residues long. The germline CDR1 and CDR2 sequences are MDHEN and SYDVKM. The junction had 5 bases not matched to a gene; V was cut back by 5 bases and J by 2 bases. The DNA of the CDR3 is TGTGCCAGCAGTGGAACAGGGGCCAACACCGGGGAGCTGTTTTTT. Its translation: CASSGTGANTGELFF.

This CDR3 is CASSLPGGGNTIYF. CDR3 in DNA: TGTGCCAGCAGTTTACCAGGGGGTGGAAACACCATATATTTT. V is TRBV28 and J is TRBJ1-3; the match to TRBD1 covers 7 bases. The CDR3 has 14 residues. Germline assignment: CDR1 MDHEN and CDR2 SYDVKM. V lost 2 bases, J lost 3 bases, and 1 base stayed unmatched.

This rearrangement joins TRBV2 to TRBJ2-2; no clear D gene. The CDR3 is made up of 16 amino acids. Germline V gene lookup returns CDR1 SNHLY and CDR2 FYNNEI. Trimming removed 0 bases from V and 0 bases from J, with 8 bases in between. CDR3 nucleotides: TGTGCCAGCAGTGAAGCATCTATTCCGAACACCGGGGAGCTGTTTTTT. It yields the protein CASSEASIPNTGELFF.

The J gene is TRBJ2-7, the V gene TRBV30, with 7 bases lining up with TRBD2. This CDR3 is 16 amino acids long. The V segment lost 0 bases and the J segment 0 bases; nucleotides outside the gene matches: 8. Germline V CDR1 and CDR2: GTSNPN, SVGIG (reference sequence). The CDR3 here is CAWSVLGGGGSYEQYF. As DNA, the CDR3 is TGTGCCTGGAGTGTACTTGGGGGGGGTGGCTCCTACGAGCAGTACTTC.

CDR3 protein: CASSQRLAGGPLGGELFF. The DNA for the CDR3 is TGTGCCAGCAGCCAGAGACTAGCGGGAGGACCCCTGGGCGGGGAGCTGTTTTTT. The rearrangement uses TRBV5-4 and TRBJ2-2, with 13 bases that match TRBD2. Germline V CDR1 and CDR2: SGHNT, YYREEE (reference sequence). V was pared by 4 bases and J by 7 bases, with 13 bases of the junction left unmatched. The CDR3 is 18 residues long.

The V and J genes are TRBV11-2 and TRBJ1-2; the D gene is possibly TRBD1 (6 bases). V lost 5 bases to trimming and J lost 4 bases, with 17 bases between them. This CDR3 has 15 amino acids. Germline V lookup: CDR1 SGHAT, CDR2 FQNNGV. The CDR3 DNA follows: TGTGCCAGCAGCAACCCAAGGGGGGCAACCTATGGCTACACCTTC. As protein: CASSNPRGATYGYTF.

The chain carries TRBV7-2 and TRBJ1-1; D uncertain. Germline loops: CDR1 SGHTA, CDR2 FQGNSA. Trimming stripped 2 bases from V and 1 base from J, with 5 bases between. The CDR3 is made up of 13 amino acids. Here the CDR3 DNA reads TGTGCCAGCAGCTTAAAGTGGAACACTGAAGCTTTCTTT. This gives the protein CASSLKWNTEAFF.

The rearrangement links TRBV27 to TRBJ2-7; D may be TRBD2 (6 bases). V lost 5 bases and J 4 bases, leaving 12 bases between the germline ends. Germline lookup yields CDR1 MNHEY and CDR2 SMNVEV (reference sequence). The CDR3 loop spans 13 amino acids. CDR3 in DNA: TGTGCCAGCAGTCGCAACGGGAGATACGAGCAGTACTTC. It translates to CASSRNGRYEQYF.

The chain joins TRBV2 to TRBJ2-1; TRBD1 matches at 7 bases. This CDR3 has 14 residues. CDR1 and CDR2 (germline): SNHLY, FYNNEI. The J segment lost 8 bases and the V segment lost 5 bases, leaving 9 bases of the junction unmatched. The CDR3 loop is CASSSETGIDEQFF. Here the CDR3 DNA reads TGTGCCAGCAGTTCCGAGACAGGGATCGATGAGCAGTTCTTC.

This chain connects TRBV18 to TRBJ2-7, with D possibly being TRBD1 (8 bases). The germline CDR1 and CDR2 sequences are KGHSH and LQKENI. This CDR3 contains 17 residues. V was shortened by 2 bases and J by 0 bases, with 17 bases between the two germline ends. CDR3 nucleotides: TGTGCCAGCTCACCATTGGGCCACAGGGGGGGCTCCTACGAGCAGTACTTC. Its protein product is CASSPLGHRGGSYEQYF.

The chain is built from TRBV28 and TRBJ1-1; 8 bases match TRBD1. CDR3 length equals 16 residues. Germline assignment: CDR1 MDHEN and CDR2 SYDVKM. V shed 3 bases, J shed 1 base, and the junction held 7 bases outside the gene matches. Here the CDR3 DNA reads TGTGCCAGCAGTTTCCGGCCCGGGACAGGGAACACTGAAGCTTTCTTT. Protein sequence: CASSFRPGTGNTEAFF.

J is TRBJ2-7 and V is TRBV7-2, with 15 bases aligning to TRBD2. CDR3 length: 17 residues. V gave up 5 bases and J gave up 4 bases; unmatched junction bases: 9. The V gene's germline CDR1 is SGHTA and CDR2 FQGNSA. This chain's CDR3 is CASSPGLAGGPRYEQYF. CDR3 in DNA: TGTGCCAGCAGCCCCGGACTAGCGGGAGGGCCAAGGTACGAGCAGTACTTC.

This rearrangement joins TRBV21-1 to TRBJ2-5; the table's TRBD1 call for D was not verified on the DNA. TRBV21-1 is shown as a pseudogene. This CDR3 spans 16 amino acids. This CDR3 reads CASSTRDRGRRETQYF. The CDR3, as DNA: TGTGCCAGCAGCACCCGAGACAGGGGGCGAAGGGAGACCCAGTACTTC.

The chain has TRBV10-3 and TRBJ2-3; 9 nucleotides agree with TRBD1. The CDR3 runs 14 residues. J lost 4 bases, V lost 4 bases, and 3 bases had no gene match. Germline V CDR1 and CDR2: ENHRY, SYGVKD. CDR3 amino acids: CAISGGQGADTQYF. The CDR3, as DNA: TGTGCCATCAGTGGGGGACAGGGTGCAGATACGCAGTATTTT.

This clone appeared once. The junction departs from germline at one end; a sequencing error may be responsible. The V call is TRBV10-3, the J call TRBJ1-3, with no clear D. CDR3 length equals 12 residues. Germline CDR1 and CDR2: ENHRY and SYGVKD. CDR3 nucleotides: TGTGCCATCAGTGACCTGGTTGGGTCCGCGGATTTT. It specifies CAISDLVGSADF.

The chain couples TRBV18 to TRBJ2-7; 8 positions match TRBD2. The CDR3 is 11 residues long. Germline values: CDR1 KGHSH, CDR2 LQKENI. V gave up 3 bases and J gave up 9 bases; unmatched junction bases: 1. This chain's CDR3 is CASSPGLAQYF. The CDR3 DNA is TGTGCCAGCTCACCTGGACTAGCGCAGTACTTC. The full variable domain, in which reference TRBV18 and TRBJ2-7 provide the parts outside the CDR3, is NAGVMQNPRHLVRRRGQEARLRCSPMKGHSHVYWYRQLPEEGLKFMVYLQKENIIDESGMPKERFSAEFPKEGPSILRIQQVVRGDSAAYFCASSPGLAQYFGPGTRLTVT.

CDR3 nucleotides: TGTGCCAGCAGCTCGACGGACAGGGGACTCGAAAAACTGTTTTTT. It yields the protein CASSSTDRGLEKLFF. The genes are TRBV7-9 and TRBJ1-4; 9 nucleotides match TRBD1. Germline loops: CDR1 SEHNR, CDR2 FQNEAQ (reference sequence). Losses at the gene ends were 4 bases for V and 8 bases for J; bases not matched to a gene: 8. This CDR3 is 15 amino acids long.

This rearrangement joins TRBV19 to TRBJ1-3; tentatively, D is TRBD1 (5 bases). Trimming left V 8 bases short and J 4 bases short, with 18 bases between. The germline CDR1 and CDR2 sequences are LNHDA and SQIVND (reference sequence). The CDR3 is 15 amino acids. CDR3 DNA sequence: TGTGCCAGTCGTCCGACAGCTACGGGGGGAAACACCATATATTTT. Translated: CASRPTATGGNTIYF.

The V call is TRBV28, the J call TRBJ1-5, with a weak D call TRBD1 (5 bases). There are 14 residues in the CDR3. Germline loops: CDR1 MDHEN, CDR2 SYDVKM. V lost 3 bases to trimming and J lost 4 bases, with 10 bases between them. The CDR3 sequence: CASSFPDTNQPQHF. DNA of the CDR3: TGTGCCAGCAGTTTTCCGGACACAAATCAGCCCCAGCATTTT.

V usage is TRBV9 and J usage is TRBJ2-1; 9 nucleotides agree with TRBD2. Germline V gene sequence: CDR1 SGDLS, CDR2 YYNGEE. The CDR3 consists of 14 residues. Trimming cost V 2 bases and J 7 bases; bases outside gene matches: 4. The CDR3 DNA follows: TGTGCCAGCAGCGTGGGGCGGGAGGGGAATGAGCAGTTCTTC. Amino acid sequence: CASSVGREGNEQFF.

J is TRBJ1-5 and V is TRBV4-1, with a possible D match to TRBD1 (6 bases). The CDR3 is made up of 15 amino acids. CDR1 MGHRA and CDR2 YSYEKL come from the germline V gene. The V end lost 3 bases, the J end lost 3 bases, and 12 bases lay between the germline ends. The CDR3 sequence: CASSQGGGLNQPQHF. Here the CDR3 DNA reads TGCGCCAGCAGCCAGGGGGGGGGCCTCAATCAGCCCCAGCATTTT.